Described below is a single T cell receptor (beta chain) sequence and its context. What it binds is not known. The entry originates in a study of cytomegalovirus exposure and HLA in healthy donors. At the level of the study: HLA-typed donors were the source of around 80 million unique TCRs, which an early data release held.

CDR1 is MDHEN and CDR2 is SYDVKM in the germline V gene. Trimming at V came to 5 bases and at J to 10 bases, leaving 8 bases not matched to a gene. CDR3 length: 14 residues. Study-wide points: On later analysis, the bulk of CMV-associated TCR beta chains appeared to be HLA-restricted. An assumption of roughly uniform sequencing depth across donors underlay the presence/absence analyses.

PCR amplification relied on 60 Vbeta primers (plus 13 Jbeta primers). Authors' data handling: Later reanalysis found 75 million to 95 million unique TCR beta chains, around 10 million of them shared. TCRdb's table, derived via immunoSEQ multiplex PCR, lists solely in-frame clones and lacks some. That table supplies the V and J calls and clone size; D and trimming were determined from the DNA. The sample lists around 130,000 clones; about 71% were seen once. The V and J genes are TRBV28 and TRBJ1-6; 7 bases agree with TRBD1. The sequenced material came from PBMCs. This receptor was taken from an older woman in good health and CMV-seropositive. The CDR3 region has the DNA TGTGCCAGCAGTCTCCCAGGGGGAGGCTCACCCCTCCACTTT. This sequence encodes CASSLPGGGSPLHF.